The 16 T cell receptor beta chains below come from one sample, sequenced in a study of T cell changes during pregnancy in multiple sclerosis. Only in-frame clones appear in the TCRdb table, and some are missing; sequencing was by immunoSEQ multiplex PCR. The sample carries fewer than 30,000 clones, almost 90% recorded once. The sample was CD8+ T cells from peripheral blood mononuclear cells, taken in the second trimester of pregnancy. These receptors were taken from a female donor with multiple sclerosis, enrolled in a pregnancy study.

This rearrangement joins TRBV19 to TRBJ2-2; TRBD2 is a possible D gene (6 bases). V was trimmed by 3 bases and J by 3 bases, leaving 14 bases between them. CDR3 length: 16 amino acids. Germline V gene lookup returns CDR1 LNHDA and CDR2 SQIVND (reference sequence). Here the CDR3 reads CASSIGRGGYTGELFF. CDR3 sequence (DNA): TGTGCCAGTAGTATCGGTCGGGGAGGTTACACCGGGGAGCTGTTTTTT.

The chain joins TRBV6-4 to TRBJ2-1; 7 nucleotides match TRBD2. J gave up 6 bases and V 5 bases, and 7 bases lay outside the gene matches. The CDR3 is 14 amino acids. Germline loops: CDR1 MRHNA, CDR2 SNTAGT. CDR3 loop: CASSKGTTTNEQFF. The CDR3 DNA is TGTGCCAGCAGTAAAGGGACTACCACCAATGAGCAGTTCTTC.

This chain links TRBV9 with TRBJ2-1, with TRBD2 matching over 11 bases. This CDR3 is 15 amino acids long. Germline V gene sequence: CDR1 SGDLS, CDR2 YYNGEE. Trimming removed 3 bases from V and 8 bases from J; junction bases left unmatched: 7. For the CDR3, the DNA is TGTGCCAGCAGCGGCGGGACTAGCGGAGGCGATGAGCAGTTCTTC. Encoded protein: CASSGGTSGGDEQFF.

V gene TRBV27 combines with J gene TRBJ2-7; D may be TRBD1 (9 bases). Germline CDR1 MNHEY, CDR2 SMNVEV (reference sequence). The V and J ends lost 7 bases and 5 bases respectively, with 21 bases between them. There are 15 residues in the CDR3. CDR3 in amino acids: CASTGGGQGQHEQYF. CDR3 sequence (DNA): TGTGCCAGCACCGGGGGGGGACAGGGTCAGCACGAGCAGTACTTC.

The J gene is TRBJ2-3, the V gene TRBV28, with 11 nucleotides matching TRBD1. This CDR3 comprises 15 residues. Germline lookup yields CDR1 MDHEN and CDR2 SYDVKM. V shed 5 bases, J shed 4 bases, and the junction held 5 bases outside the gene matches. The CDR3: CASSPGTGGADTQYF. CDR3 nucleotides: TGTGCCAGCAGTCCTGGGACAGGGGGGGCAGATACGCAGTATTTT.

This clone came up once. The V and J genes are TRBV19 and TRBJ1-2; D unresolved. Deletions cut 3 bases from V and 7 bases from J, with 18 bases between. The CDR3 has 15 residues. Germline loops: CDR1 LNHDA, CDR2 SQIVND (reference sequence). CDR3 protein: CASSIPREYWGGYTF. CDR3 DNA: TGTGCCAGTAGTATTCCCCGGGAGTACTGGGGTGGCTACACCTTC.

This sequence joins TRBV4-3 and TRBJ1-1; D might be TRBD1 (6 bases). V lost 5 bases and J 7 bases, leaving 11 bases between the germline ends. This CDR3 is 12 amino acids long. The germline V gene encodes CDR1 LGHNA and CDR2 YSLEER. CDR3 residues: CASSFRGNEAFF. CDR3 DNA sequence: TGCGCCAGCAGCTTCAGGGGCAATGAAGCTTTCTTT.

The V call is TRBV9, the J call TRBJ1-1; D is ambiguous. The germline V gene encodes CDR1 SGDLS and CDR2 YYNGEE. The V gene lost 4 bases and the J gene lost 6 bases, with 10 bases spanning the gap. The CDR3 sequence is 12 residues long. The CDR3 nucleotides are TGTGCCAGCAGCAAGGGAGGGCCTGAAGCTTTCTTT. Translating gives CASSKGGPEAFF.

The DNA of the CDR3 is TGTGCCAGCAGCTCGGAGCCGATGATGGGCTACACCTTC. It is translated as CASSSEPMMGYTF. The V gene is TRBV13, the J gene TRBJ1-2; D not resolved. The CDR3 consists of 13 residues. Germline V gene lookup returns CDR1 PRHDT and CDR2 FYEKMQ (reference sequence). With 4 bases removed from V and 8 bases from J, the gap between germline ends came to 14 bases. The whole variable domain, remainder taken from reference TRBV13 and TRBJ1-2, is AAGVIQSPRHLIKEKRETATLKCYPIPRHDTVYWYQQGPGQDPQFLISFYEKMQSDKGSIPDRFSAQQFSDYHSELNMSSLELGDSALYFCASSSEPMMGYTFGSGTRLTVV.

In its sample, this clone was seen a few times. This chain links TRBV28 with TRBJ2-3, with TRBD2 as a possible D gene (6 bases). This CDR3 is 17 amino acids long. V was pared by 1 base and J by 0 bases, with 14 bases between. Germline values: CDR1 MDHEN, CDR2 SYDVKM. The CDR3 region is CASSLFAASESTDTQYF. The CDR3 nucleotides read TGTGCCAGCAGTTTATTCGCGGCTAGCGAGAGCACAGATACGCAGTATTTT.

The J gene is TRBJ2-2, the V gene TRBV30; D is possibly TRBD1 (6 bases). CDR3 length: 13 amino acids. The V end was cut by 5 bases, the J end by 4 bases, with 11 bases between. Looked up from germline, CDR1 is GTSNPN and CDR2 is SVGIG (reference sequence). The CDR3 region is CAWSWGLTGELFF. The CDR3 DNA sequence: TGTGCCTGGTCGTGGGGGCTCACCGGGGAGCTGTTTTTT.

V gene TRBV28 combines with J gene TRBJ1-5, with TRBD1 matching over 9 bases. The length of the CDR3 is 15 residues. After removal of 3 bases from V and 7 bases from J, the junction contained 7 bases not matched to a gene. The germline gives CDR1 MDHEN, CDR2 SYDVKM. The CDR3 coding sequence is TGTGCCAGCAGTTTCCTGGACAGGGGTAAGCAGCCCCAGCATTTT. It encodes CASSFLDRGKQPQHF.

The chain employs TRBV2 and TRBJ2-7, with 10 positions matching TRBD2. V was clipped by 3 bases and J by 0 bases; unmatched bases: 8. The CDR3 loop spans 17 amino acids. Germline assignment: CDR1 SNHLY and CDR2 FYNNEI. The CDR3 nucleotides are TGTGCCAGCAGTGAGCCAGCGGGGGGGCCTGACTCCTACGAGCAGTACTTC. Residues: CASSEPAGGPDSYEQYF.

This clone was seen just once. The rearrangement joins TRBV5-4 to TRBJ2-2, with no clear D. V was cut by 0 bases and J by 1 base, with 4 bases left in between. The CDR3 extends over 14 amino acids. Germline CDR1 SGHNT, CDR2 YYREEE (reference sequence). The CDR3 reads CASSLAGNTGELFF. The CDR3 coding sequence is TGTGCCAGCAGCTTGGCGGGGAACACCGGGGAGCTGTTTTTT.

CDR3 in amino acids: CASSDKAWWGSSSTDTQYF. The CDR3 nucleotides are TGTGCCAGCAGCGACAAGGCGTGGTGGGGCAGCTCTAGCACAGATACGCAGTATTTT. The rearrangement uses TRBV7-8 and TRBJ2-3, with D maybe TRBD1 (5 bases). This CDR3 has 19 amino acids. Germline lookup yields CDR1 SGHVS and CDR2 FQNEAQ. Trimming shortened V by 5 bases and J by 0 bases, and 24 bases separated the two germline ends.

The chain combines TRBV6-4 with TRBJ2-3, with TRBD2 matching over 14 bases. The V gene's germline CDR1 is MRHNA and CDR2 SNTAGT. V lost 6 bases to trimming and J lost 8 bases; unmatched junction nucleotides: 7. This CDR3 has 15 residues. As DNA, the CDR3 is TGTGCCAGCAGCCCGGGACTAGCGGGGGCCTCTACGCAGTATTTT. Translating it yields CASSPGLAGASTQYF.